This entry describes one T cell receptor (beta chain). These data come from a study of T cell repertoires in cytomegalovirus infection. TCRdb redid the calling of the reads with MiXCR, one entry per CDR3 protein. The sample lists about 680,000 distinct CDR3 sequences; roughly 24% were seen once. CDR1 and CDR2 (germline): MNHNY, SVGAGI (reference sequence). The CDR3 has 13 residues. V lost 7 bases and J 0 bases, leaving 9 bases between the germline ends. The sequenced sample consisted of CD8+ T cells from PBMCs. The chain employs TRBV6-6 and TRBJ1-1, with D hard to call. The clonotype comes from a human donor in good health (CMV status not recorded). Some clones in this sample may be carry-over from other donors' samples. The CDR3 coding sequence is TGTGCCAGCAATCAGAGATTGAACACTGAAGCTTTCTTT. This sequence encodes CASNQRLNTEAFF.